The 30 T cell receptor beta chains in this list originate from one sample, sequenced in a study of blood T cells in healthy people across ages. A second about 7 to 12 cycle PCR used barcoded and J-beta primers. TCRdb re-derived calls from the 5' RACE reads in MiXCR, one entry per CDR3 protein. Of about 1,500,000 distinct CDR3 sequences listed, approximately 28% are singletons. The sequenced sample was blood. These receptors all come from a woman aged 30 to 39 in good health.

This clonotype was seen only once. One end of the junction varies from germline; a read error may be responsible. The rearrangement uses TRBV29-1 and TRBJ2-1, with D possibly matching TRBD1 (6 bases). CDR1 and CDR2 (germline): SQVTM, ANQGSEA. The length of the CDR3 is 14 residues. The CDR3, as DNA: TGCAGCGTTGTTGGGGACAAAGTCTACAATGAGCGGTTCTTC. This codes for CSVVGDKVYNERFF.

Points on this clonotype: A much bigger clone sits one base away, suggesting this may be a read error. The chain links TRBV27 to TRBJ1-2; D may be TRBD1 (5 bases). The CDR3 has 13 residues. The germline CDR1 and CDR2 sequences are MNHEY and SMNVEV (reference sequence). V lost 6 bases, J lost 4 bases, and 12 bases lay in between. The CDR3 DNA reads as TGTGCCAGCAGGCCCCGGGGCCTCTATGGCTACACCTTC. Translating gives CASRPRGLYGYTF.

This clonotype was seen a handful of times. The CDR3 loop is CSVVRLAGNEQFF. The CDR3 DNA follows: TGCAGCGTTGTAAGACTAGCGGGCAATGAGCAGTTCTTC. The chain joins TRBV29-1 to TRBJ2-1; TRBD2 aligns across 10 bases. CDR3 size: 13 residues. The germline CDR1 and CDR2 sequences are SQVTM and ANQGSEA. Unmatched junction bases numbered 3, after V lost 4 bases and J lost 6 bases.

In its sample, this clonotype was seen many times. This chain uses TRBV24-1 with TRBJ2-4; maybe TRBD1 (6 bases). V lost 1 base to trimming and J lost 12 bases, with 12 bases between them. The CDR3 is 13 residues long. CDR1 and CDR2 (germline): KGHDR, SFDVKD. The CDR3 region is CATSDLQGRDQYF. The CDR3 DNA is TGTGCCACCAGTGATTTACAGGGCCGTGATCAGTACTTC.

As for this clonotype: Germline is not matched at one junction end, which may reflect a read error. The chain joins TRBV10-2 to TRBJ2-7; D gene unclear. Germline CDR1 reads WSHSY; CDR2 reads SAAADI. The CDR3 totals 11 residues. CDR3 sequence reads: CASGEVSEQYF. For the CDR3, the DNA is TGCGCCAGCGGTGAGGTTTCGGAGCAGTACTTC.

The table lists this clonotype with a few counts. The rearrangement joins TRBV29-1 to TRBJ2-1; 7 bases match TRBD2. J gave up 0 bases and V 6 bases, and 14 bases lay outside the gene matches. The CDR3 sequence is 17 residues long. Germline CDR1 reads SQVTM; CDR2 reads ANQGSEA. CDR3 sequence reads: CSVLAKTSWSSYNEQFF. The CDR3 nucleotides read TGCAGCGTACTCGCGAAGACTAGCTGGAGCTCCTACAATGAGCAGTTCTTC.

Remarks on this clonotype: Relative to the germline gene, one junction end is altered; a read error may explain this. The V gene is TRBV30, the J gene TRBJ2-7, with 12 bases that match TRBD2. Looked up from germline, CDR1 is GTSNPN and CDR2 is SVGIG (reference sequence). There are 15 residues in the CDR3. CDR3 coding DNA: TGTACCTGGAGTGTAGCTAGCGGGAGGGCCTACGAGCAGTACTTC. Translating gives CTWSVASGRAYEQYF.

This clonotype was observed at least ten times. Here the CDR3 DNA reads TGTGCCAGCAGTTACGTCAACGAGCAGTACTTC. This sequence encodes CASSYVNEQYF. This chain joins TRBV6-5 and TRBJ2-7, with D uncertain. V was trimmed by 2 bases and J by 5 bases, leaving 4 bases between them. CDR3 size: 11 residues. Germline V gene sequence: CDR1 MNHEY, CDR2 SVGAGI.

CDR3 protein: CASIKQAGGLYEQYF. The CDR3 DNA reads as TGTGCCAGCATTAAACAAGCGGGAGGTCTCTACGAGCAGTACTTC. V is TRBV6-2 or TRBV6-3 and J is TRBJ2-7; 9 bases align to TRBD2. The germline CDR1 and CDR2 sequences are MNHEY and SVGEGT. CDR3 length: 15 amino acids. The junction had 10 bases not matched to a gene; V was cut back by 7 bases and J by 3 bases.

This clonotype has a single count. The chain has TRBV5-1 and TRBJ2-7, with 8 bases that match TRBD2. The CDR3 is made up of 16 amino acids. Germline V gene data show CDR1 as SGHRS and CDR2 as YFSETQ. The J segment lost 1 base and the V segment lost 4 bases, leaving 10 bases of the junction unmatched. In DNA form, the CDR3 reads TGCGCCAGCAGCAACGGAGGCGGGGGGCTTTCCTACGAGCAGTACTTC. Its protein product is CASSNGGGGLSYEQYF.

A note on this clonotype: Mismatch with germline at one junction end may stem from a read error. The rearrangement links TRBV2 to TRBJ2-5; 10 nucleotides match TRBD2. Germline CDR1 reads SNHLY; CDR2 reads FYNNEI. The CDR3 has 16 residues. The CDR3 region is CASSEAGGHRGNEQYF. CDR3 DNA sequence: TGTGCCAGCAGCGAAGCGGGAGGGCATCGAGGCAATGAGCAGTACTTC. The full variable domain, completed using reference TRBV2 and TRBJ2-5, is EPEVTQTPSHQVTQMGQEVILRCVPISNHLYFYWYRQILGQKVEFLVSFYNNEISEKSEIFDDQFSVERPDGSNFTLKIRSTKLEDSAMYFCASSEAGGHRGNEQYFGPGTRLLVL.

The CDR3 loop reads CATVAVMNTEAFF. Written as DNA, the CDR3 is TGTGCCACAGTAGCCGTTATGAACACTGAAGCTTTCTTT. The chain joins TRBV10-3 to TRBJ1-1; unclear D gene. CDR3 length: 13 amino acids. The ends were cut back, 10 bases at V and 0 bases at J, with 12 bases in the middle. The germline CDR1 and CDR2 sequences are ENHRY and SYGVKD.

This clonotype was observed a handful of times. The CDR3 bases are TGCGCCAGCAGCTTAACATACTCACAGGGTGAAGCGCAGTATTTT. It specifies CASSLTYSQGEAQYF. This chain joins TRBV5-1 and TRBJ2-3; weak D call: TRBD1 (6 bases). The length of the CDR3 is 15 residues. Germline V CDR1 and CDR2: SGHRS, YFSETQ. Trimming removed 2 bases from V and 10 bases from J, with 20 bases in between.

This clonotype was detected only once. The CDR3 bases are TGTGCCAGCAGTTTATCGATGGGAAACACTGAAGCTTTCTTT. This encodes CASSLSMGNTEAFF. This chain joins TRBV27 and TRBJ1-1; D is unclear. V was pared by 0 bases and J by 2 bases, with 7 bases between. The CDR3 length is 14 residues. Germline CDR1 reads MNHEY; CDR2 reads SMNVEV (reference sequence).

This sequence joins TRBV5-1 and TRBJ1-1; D perhaps matches TRBD1 (5 bases). Trimming pared 5 bases from V and 1 base from J, leaving 12 bases between. The CDR3 loop spans 14 amino acids. Germline lookup yields CDR1 SGHRS and CDR2 YFSETQ. The CDR3 loop reads CASSQQVANTEAFF. The CDR3 DNA sequence: TGCGCCAGCAGTCAACAGGTGGCGAACACTGAAGCTTTCTTT.

This clonotype was seen a handful of times. The chain employs TRBV5-6 and TRBJ2-3, with 7 bases aligning to TRBD1. Germline values: CDR1 SGHDT, CDR2 YYEEEE. J gave up 0 bases and V 0 bases, and 7 bases lay outside the gene matches. This CDR3 has 17 amino acids. DNA of the CDR3: TGTGCCAGCAGCTTGGCAGGGGGTAGCGCAAGCACAGATACGCAGTATTTT. Its translation is CASSLAGGSASTDTQYF.

This clonotype was detected only a few times. The chain employs TRBV6-6 and TRBJ2-7, with D unclear. The V end was cut by 0 bases, the J end by 7 bases, with 16 bases between. The CDR3 spans 15 residues. The germline V gene encodes CDR1 MNHNY and CDR2 SVGAGI (reference sequence). CDR3 DNA sequence: TGTGCCAGCAGTTACTCCCTTACCCTGACGGAAGAGCAGTACTTC. Translating gives CASSYSLTLTEEQYF.

The chain recombines TRBV18 with TRBJ2-1; perhaps TRBD2 as D (7 bases). Germline V gene sequence: CDR1 KGHSH, CDR2 LQKENI. V was cut by 6 bases and J by 3 bases, with 18 bases left in between. The CDR3 contains 16 residues. The CDR3: CASSPAKGGFYNEQFF. The CDR3 nucleotides read TGTGCCAGCTCCCCTGCTAAGGGGGGGTTCTACAATGAGCAGTTCTTC.

The V and J genes are TRBV4-1 and TRBJ2-1, with 8 bases lining up with TRBD2. The CDR3 loop spans 15 amino acids. The trim removed 8 bases at V and 6 bases at J, leaving 12 bases unmatched. Germline CDR1 is MGHRA and CDR2 is YSYEKL. In DNA form, the CDR3 reads TGCGCCAGCGGGGTCGGCGGGACTAGACTCAATGAGCAGTTCTTC. Protein sequence: CASGVGGTRLNEQFF.

Ten or more counts support this clonotype. The chain uses TRBV20-1 and TRBJ2-1; 13 bases align to TRBD2. CDR3 length: 19 amino acids. CDR1 is DFQATT and CDR2 is SNEGSKA in the germline V gene (reference sequence). With 0 bases clipped from V and 2 bases from J, the junction kept 10 bases outside the gene matches. CDR3 amino acids: CSARDSLKGTSGTYNEQFF. Written as DNA, the CDR3 is TGCAGTGCTAGAGATTCTTTGAAGGGGACTAGCGGGACCTACAATGAGCAGTTCTTC.

The chain is built from TRBV6-1 and TRBJ1-1; no clear D. Germline loops: CDR1 MNHNS, CDR2 SASEGT. V lost 6 bases, J lost 8 bases, and 7 bases lay in between. The CDR3 is made up of 10 amino acids. CDR3 coding DNA: TGTGCCAGCAGGAGAGTAGAAGCTTTCTTT. Protein: CASRRVEAFF.

This clonotype was observed a few times. The chain uses TRBV7-2 and TRBJ2-3, with D uncertain. Germline CDR1 SGHTA, CDR2 FQGNSA. V lost 3 bases, J lost 8 bases, and 12 bases lay in between. This CDR3 is 13 amino acids long. The CDR3 spells CASSFGSEGTQYF. DNA for the CDR3: TGTGCCAGCAGCTTTGGTTCGGAAGGTACGCAGTATTTT. Variable domain in full (rest from reference TRBV7-2 and TRBJ2-3): GAGVSQSPSNKVTEKGKDVELRCDPISGHTALYWYRQSLGQGLEFLIYFQGNSAPDKSGLPSDRFSAERTGGSVSTLTIQRTQQEDSAVYLCASSFGSEGTQYFGPGTRLTVL.

This clonotype was seen more than once but under ten times. The V call is TRBV3-1, the J call TRBJ2-3, with a weak D call TRBD1 (5 bases). Germline lookup yields CDR1 LGHDT and CDR2 YNNKEL (reference sequence). The CDR3 contains 14 residues. Trimming left V 0 bases short and J 8 bases short, with 12 bases between. The CDR3, as DNA: TGTGCCAGCAGCCAAGATTTCAGGGATGCTACGCAGTATTTT. Protein: CASSQDFRDATQYF.

This clonotype was detected many times. This sequence joins TRBV7-2 and TRBJ1-4; D remains ambiguous. CDR1 is SGHTA, CDR2 FQGNSA, per germline. Trimming took off 5 bases at V and 5 bases at J, with 15 bases between the two ends. This CDR3 is 15 amino acids long. DNA for the CDR3: TGTGCCAGCAGCGAGCCCGGGGTTGGGAATGAAAAACTGTTTTTT. Amino acid sequence: CASSEPGVGNEKLFF.

This clonotype has more than one count but fewer than ten. This CDR3 is CATGGVNSPLHF. The CDR3, as DNA: TGTGCCACTGGGGGGGTGAATTCACCCCTCCACTTT. The V gene is TRBV12-3 or TRBV12-4, the J gene TRBJ1-6, with D possibly TRBD1 on 5 matching bases. The CDR3 extends over 12 amino acids. Between the trimmed V and J ends, which lost 10 bases and 7 bases, there was a span of 11 bases.

This clonotype occurred a few times. The chain links TRBV7-9 to TRBJ2-1; D is perhaps TRBD1 (5 bases). V lost 5 bases and J 8 bases, leaving 13 bases between the germline ends. CDR1 is SEHNR, CDR2 FQNEAQ, per germline (reference sequence). The CDR3 runs 13 residues. This CDR3 is CASSPRRDHEQFF. CDR3 DNA: TGTGCCAGCAGCCCCCGCAGGGATCATGAGCAGTTCTTC. Variable domain in full (rest from reference TRBV7-9 and TRBJ2-1): DTGVSQNPRHKITKRGQNVTFRCDPISEHNRLYWYRQTLGQGPEFLTYFQNEAQLEKSRLLSDRFSAERPKGSFSTLEIQRTEQGDSAMYLCASSPRRDHEQFFGPGTRLTVL.

V gene TRBV5-4 combines with J gene TRBJ2-1; D might be TRBD1 (5 bases). This CDR3 region has 12 residues. Trimming pared 3 bases from V and 8 bases from J, leaving 9 bases between. Germline loops: CDR1 SGHNT, CDR2 YYREEE (reference sequence). The CDR3 nucleotides are TGTGCCAGCAGCTCTTGGGGCGATGAGCAGTTCTTC. Residues: CASSSWGDEQFF.

There are a few counts of this clonotype. V usage is TRBV11-3 and J usage is TRBJ2-4; D is undetermined. The germline V and J ends were trimmed by 3 bases and 6 bases, with 18 bases remaining between them. The V gene's germline CDR1 is SGHNT and CDR2 YENEEA. The CDR3 totals 16 residues. This CDR3 reads CASSFPEVDGPNIQYF. CDR3 in DNA: TGTGCCAGCAGCTTCCCCGAGGTGGACGGTCCAAACATTCAGTACTTC.

The rearrangement links TRBV20-1 to TRBJ2-5, with 9 positions matching TRBD2. Trimming at V came to 6 bases and at J to 1 base, leaving 6 bases not matched to a gene. The CDR3 has 14 amino acids. The germline gives CDR1 DFQATT, CDR2 SNEGSKA (reference sequence). CDR3 nucleotide sequence: TGCAGTGCCGCCCTAGCGGGGCGCCAAGAGACCCAGTACTTC. This gives the protein CSAALAGRQETQYF.

V gene TRBV7-9 combines with J gene TRBJ2-4; TRBD2 is a possible D gene (5 bases). The J call may be incorrect, as the DNA end agrees better with TRBJ2-7. This CDR3 has 16 residues. Germline CDR1 is SEHNR and CDR2 is FQNEAQ (reference sequence). CDR3 coding DNA: TGTGCCAGCAGCCCTACGGGAAGTGGGGACTCCTACGAGCAGTACTTC. Encoded protein: CASSPTGSGDSYEQYF.